This T cell receptor beta chain was sequenced in a study of T cell clones after liver transplantation. Study-level information: In this trial, immunosuppression withdrawal was attempted within 2 years of liver transplant. TCRbeta sequencing after a pre-transplant mixed lymphocyte reaction identified graft-donor-reactive clones, later tracked in post-transplant blood. General study results and limits: A significant post-transplant drop in circulating graft-donor-reactive CD4 TCRbeta sequences occurred in most of the 8 subjects. Graft donor-reactive T cells possibly entered the graft instead of undergoing deletion.

For this clone: Its cognate antigen is unknown.

The CDR3 spans 14 residues. The V gene's germline CDR1 is SGHKS and CDR2 YYEKEE (reference sequence). V dropped 0 bases and J dropped 8; count of bases not matched to a gene: 4. The assay was immunoSEQ multiplex PCR, and TCRdb's table has in-frame clones only and misses some. The data hold around 60,000 clones, with 65% to 75% observed a single time. This TCR derives from a human donor who received a liver transplant. Source: CD4+ T cells from blood, taken before liver transplant. The chain employs TRBV5-5 and TRBJ1-1; 10 bases are shared with TRBD1. The CDR3 is CASSLVDRGTEAFF. Here the CDR3 DNA reads TGTGCCAGCAGCTTGGTGGACAGGGGGACCGAAGCTTTCTTT.